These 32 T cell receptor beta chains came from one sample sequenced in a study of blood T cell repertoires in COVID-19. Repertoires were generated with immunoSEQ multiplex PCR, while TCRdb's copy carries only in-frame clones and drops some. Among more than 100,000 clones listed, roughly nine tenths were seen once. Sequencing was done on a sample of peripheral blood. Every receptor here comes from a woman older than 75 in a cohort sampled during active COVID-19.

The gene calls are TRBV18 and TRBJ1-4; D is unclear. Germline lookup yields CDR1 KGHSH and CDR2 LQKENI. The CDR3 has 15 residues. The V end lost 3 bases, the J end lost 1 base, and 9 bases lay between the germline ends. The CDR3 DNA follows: TGTGCCAGCTCACCGCCGGGAAGAACTAATGAAAAACTGTTTTTT. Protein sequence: CASSPPGRTNEKLFF.

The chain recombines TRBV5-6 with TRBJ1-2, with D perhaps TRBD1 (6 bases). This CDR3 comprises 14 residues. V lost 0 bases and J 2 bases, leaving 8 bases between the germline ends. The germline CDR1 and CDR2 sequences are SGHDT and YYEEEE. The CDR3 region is CASSLDRVNYGYTF. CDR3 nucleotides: TGTGCCAGCAGCTTGGACAGGGTAAACTATGGCTACACCTTC.

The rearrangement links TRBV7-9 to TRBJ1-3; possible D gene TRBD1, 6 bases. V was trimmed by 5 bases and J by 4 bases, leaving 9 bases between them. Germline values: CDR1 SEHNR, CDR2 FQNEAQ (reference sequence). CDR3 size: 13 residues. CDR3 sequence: CASSLGQGNTIYF. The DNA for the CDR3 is TGTGCCAGCAGCCTAGGACAGGGAAACACCATATATTTT. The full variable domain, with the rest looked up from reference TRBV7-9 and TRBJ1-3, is DTGVSQNPRHKITKRGQNVTFRCDPISEHNRLYWYRQTLGQGPEFLTYFQNEAQLEKSRLLSDRFSAERPKGSFSTLEIQRTEQGDSAMYLCASSLGQGNTIYFGEGSWLTVV.

Written as DNA, the CDR3 is TGTGCCACCAGTGATTTCTCGGGAGGGCGCAGGGAGCTGTTTTTT. Translation gives CATSDFSGGRRELFF. This chain joins TRBV24-1 and TRBJ2-2; 8 nucleotides agree with TRBD2. Germline CDR1 reads KGHDR; CDR2 reads SFDVKD. The V gene end was trimmed by 1 base and the J gene end by 9 bases; junction bases not matched to a gene: 6. The CDR3 length is 15 residues.

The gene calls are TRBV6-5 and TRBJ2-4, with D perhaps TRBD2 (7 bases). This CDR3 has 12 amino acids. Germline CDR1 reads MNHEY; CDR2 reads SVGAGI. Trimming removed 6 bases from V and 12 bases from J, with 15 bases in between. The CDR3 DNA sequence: TGTGCCAGCAGCGCTAGGGGGGAGGGTCAGTACTTC. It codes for CASSARGEGQYF.

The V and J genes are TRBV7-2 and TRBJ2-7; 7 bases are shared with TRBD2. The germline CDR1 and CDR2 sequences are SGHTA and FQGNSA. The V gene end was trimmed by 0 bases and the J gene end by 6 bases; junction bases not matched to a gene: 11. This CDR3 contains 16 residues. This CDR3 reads CASSLAGRETPLEQYF. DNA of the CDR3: TGTGCCAGCAGCTTAGCGGGGCGGGAGACCCCTCTCGAGCAGTACTTC.

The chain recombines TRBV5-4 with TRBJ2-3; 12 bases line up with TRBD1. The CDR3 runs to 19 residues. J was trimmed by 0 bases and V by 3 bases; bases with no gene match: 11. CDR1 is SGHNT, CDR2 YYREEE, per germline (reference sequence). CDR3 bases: TGTGCCAGCAGCTCGCCGGGACAGGGGGCGATGTCTAGCACAGATACGCAGTATTTT. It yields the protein CASSSPGQGAMSSTDTQYF.

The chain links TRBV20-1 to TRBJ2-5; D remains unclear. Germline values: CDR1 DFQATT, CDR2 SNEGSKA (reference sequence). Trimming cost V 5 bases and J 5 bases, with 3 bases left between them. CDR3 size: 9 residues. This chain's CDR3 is CSAEETQYF. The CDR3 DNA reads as TGCAGTGCTGAGGAGACCCAGTACTTC.

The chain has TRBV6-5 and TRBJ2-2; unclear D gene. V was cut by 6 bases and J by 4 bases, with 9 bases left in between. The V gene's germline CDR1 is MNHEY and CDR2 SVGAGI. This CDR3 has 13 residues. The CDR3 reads CASSTVATGELFF. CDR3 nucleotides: TGTGCCAGCAGCACTGTAGCCACCGGGGAGCTGTTTTTT.

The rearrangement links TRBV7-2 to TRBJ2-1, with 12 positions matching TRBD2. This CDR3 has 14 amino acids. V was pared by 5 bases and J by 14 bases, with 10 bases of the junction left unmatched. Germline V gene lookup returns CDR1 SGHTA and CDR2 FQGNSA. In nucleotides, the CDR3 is TGTGCCAGCAGCGAAACTAGCGGGAGGTTTAAGGAGTTCTTC. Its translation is CASSETSGRFKEFF.

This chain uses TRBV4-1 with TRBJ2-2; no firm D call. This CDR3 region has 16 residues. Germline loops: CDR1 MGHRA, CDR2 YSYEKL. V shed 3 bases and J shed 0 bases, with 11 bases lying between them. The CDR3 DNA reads TGCGCCAGCAGCCATATGTGGGCAGCGAACACCGGGGAGCTGTTTTTT. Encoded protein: CASSHMWAANTGELFF.

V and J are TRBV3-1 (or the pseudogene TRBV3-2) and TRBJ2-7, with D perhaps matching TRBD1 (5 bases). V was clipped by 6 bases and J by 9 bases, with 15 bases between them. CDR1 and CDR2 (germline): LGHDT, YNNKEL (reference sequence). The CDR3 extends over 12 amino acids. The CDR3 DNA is TGTGCCAGCAGAGGGGAAGTGAGTGGGCAGTACTTC. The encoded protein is CASRGEVSGQYF.

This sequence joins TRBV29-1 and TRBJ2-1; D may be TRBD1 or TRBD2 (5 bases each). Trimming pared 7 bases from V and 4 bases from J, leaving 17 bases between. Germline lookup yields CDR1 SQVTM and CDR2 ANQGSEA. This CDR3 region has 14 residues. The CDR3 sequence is CSGGIETAYNEQFF. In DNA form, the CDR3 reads TGCAGCGGGGGGATCGAGACAGCATACAATGAGCAGTTCTTC.

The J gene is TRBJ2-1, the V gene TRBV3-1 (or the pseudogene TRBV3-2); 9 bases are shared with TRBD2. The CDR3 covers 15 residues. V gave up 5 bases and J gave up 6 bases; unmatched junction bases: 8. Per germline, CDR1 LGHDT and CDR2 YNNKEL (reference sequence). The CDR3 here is CASSISGSSGNEQFF. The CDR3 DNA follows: TGTGCCAGCAGCATTAGCGGGAGTTCCGGCAATGAGCAGTTCTTC.

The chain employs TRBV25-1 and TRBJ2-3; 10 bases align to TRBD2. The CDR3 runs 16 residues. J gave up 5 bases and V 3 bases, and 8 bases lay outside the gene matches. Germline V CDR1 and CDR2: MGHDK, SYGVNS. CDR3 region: CASSDTSGRVGDTQYF. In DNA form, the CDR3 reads TGTGCCAGCAGTGACACGAGCGGGAGGGTAGGAGATACGCAGTATTTT.

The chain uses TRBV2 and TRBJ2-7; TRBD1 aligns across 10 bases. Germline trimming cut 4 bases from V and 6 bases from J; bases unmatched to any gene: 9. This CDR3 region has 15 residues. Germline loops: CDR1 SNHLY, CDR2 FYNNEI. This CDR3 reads CASSASGTGVFEQYF. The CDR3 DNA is TGTGCCAGCAGTGCCTCCGGGACAGGGGTCTTCGAGCAGTACTTC.

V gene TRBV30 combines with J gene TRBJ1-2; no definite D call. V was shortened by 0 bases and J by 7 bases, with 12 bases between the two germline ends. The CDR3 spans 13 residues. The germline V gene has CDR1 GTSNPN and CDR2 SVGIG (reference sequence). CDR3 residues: CAWSVPGVGGYTF. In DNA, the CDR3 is TGTGCCTGGAGTGTCCCAGGCGTCGGTGGCTACACCTTC.

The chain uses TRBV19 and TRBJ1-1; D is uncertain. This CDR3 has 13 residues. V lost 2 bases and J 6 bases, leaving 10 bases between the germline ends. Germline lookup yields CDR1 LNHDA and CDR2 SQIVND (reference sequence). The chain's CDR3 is CASSITRVPEAFF. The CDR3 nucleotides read TGTGCCAGTAGTATAACGAGGGTACCTGAAGCTTTCTTT.

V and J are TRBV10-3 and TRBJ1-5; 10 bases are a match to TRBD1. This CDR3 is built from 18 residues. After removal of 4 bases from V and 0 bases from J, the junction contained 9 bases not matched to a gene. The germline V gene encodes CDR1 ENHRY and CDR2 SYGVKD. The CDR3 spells CAISGGQGPDDSNQPQHF. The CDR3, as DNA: TGTGCCATCAGTGGGGGACAGGGGCCGGATGATAGCAATCAGCCCCAGCATTTT.

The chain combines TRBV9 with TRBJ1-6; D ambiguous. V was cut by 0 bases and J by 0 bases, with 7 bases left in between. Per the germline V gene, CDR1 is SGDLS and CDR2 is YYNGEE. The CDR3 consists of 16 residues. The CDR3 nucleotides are TGTGCCAGCAGCGTAGGTCGGAGCTCCTATAATTCACCCCTCCACTTT. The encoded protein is CASSVGRSSYNSPLHF.

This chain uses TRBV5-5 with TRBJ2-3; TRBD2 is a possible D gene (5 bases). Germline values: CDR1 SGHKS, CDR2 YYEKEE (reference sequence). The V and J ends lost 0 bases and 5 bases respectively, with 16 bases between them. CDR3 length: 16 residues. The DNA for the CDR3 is TGTGCCAGCAGCTTGGGCCCCCTTCCGGGAATAGATACGCAGTATTTT. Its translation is CASSLGPLPGIDTQYF.

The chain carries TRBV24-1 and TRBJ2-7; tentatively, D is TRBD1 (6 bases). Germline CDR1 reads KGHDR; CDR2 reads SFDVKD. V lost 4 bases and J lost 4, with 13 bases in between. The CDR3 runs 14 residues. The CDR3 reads CATSDRLQGYEQYF. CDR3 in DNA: TGTGCCACCAGTGACCGTTTGCAGGGGTACGAGCAGTACTTC.

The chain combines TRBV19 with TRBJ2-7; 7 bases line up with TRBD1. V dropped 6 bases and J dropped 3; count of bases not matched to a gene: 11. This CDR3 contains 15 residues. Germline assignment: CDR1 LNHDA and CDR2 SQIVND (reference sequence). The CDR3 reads CASRPGWTGDYEQYF. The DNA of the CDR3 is TGTGCCAGTAGACCCGGGTGGACAGGAGACTACGAGCAGTACTTC. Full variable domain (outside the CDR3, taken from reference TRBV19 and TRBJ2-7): DGGITQSPKYLFRKEGQNVTLSCEQNLNHDAMYWYRQDPGQGLRLIYYSQIVNDFQKGDIAEGYSVSREKKESFPLTVTSAQKNPTAFYLCASRPGWTGDYEQYFGPGTRLTVT.

The CDR3 nucleotides are TGTGCCAGCAGCCAAACCTCTAGGAGGGTAGCGGGCCAAGAGACCCAGTACTTC. Its translation: CASSQTSRRVAGQETQYF. The chain recombines TRBV3-1 (or the pseudogene TRBV3-2) with TRBJ2-5, with 7 bases identical to TRBD2. CDR1 is LGHDT and CDR2 is YNNKEL in the germline V gene (reference sequence). The trim removed 2 bases at V and 1 base at J, leaving 13 bases unmatched. The CDR3 is 18 residues long.

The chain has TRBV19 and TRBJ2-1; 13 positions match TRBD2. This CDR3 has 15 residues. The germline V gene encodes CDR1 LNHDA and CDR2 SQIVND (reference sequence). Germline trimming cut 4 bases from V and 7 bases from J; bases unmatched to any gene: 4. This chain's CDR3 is CASSSGLAGENEQFF. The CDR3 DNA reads TGTGCCAGTAGTAGCGGACTAGCGGGAGAAAATGAGCAGTTCTTC.

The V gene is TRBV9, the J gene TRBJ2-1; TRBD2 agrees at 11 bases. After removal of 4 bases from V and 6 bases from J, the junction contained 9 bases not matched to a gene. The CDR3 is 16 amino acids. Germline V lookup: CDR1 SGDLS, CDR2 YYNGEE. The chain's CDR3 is CASSTTSGGHFNEQFF. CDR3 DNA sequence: TGTGCCAGCAGCACCACTAGCGGGGGCCACTTCAATGAGCAGTTCTTC.

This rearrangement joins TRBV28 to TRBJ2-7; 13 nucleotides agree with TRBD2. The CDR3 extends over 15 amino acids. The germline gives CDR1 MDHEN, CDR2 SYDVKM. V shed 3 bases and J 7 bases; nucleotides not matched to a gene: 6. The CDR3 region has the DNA TGTGCCAGCAGTTTTGGGACTAGCGGGGTAGGGGAGCAGTACTTC. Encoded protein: CASSFGTSGVGEQYF.

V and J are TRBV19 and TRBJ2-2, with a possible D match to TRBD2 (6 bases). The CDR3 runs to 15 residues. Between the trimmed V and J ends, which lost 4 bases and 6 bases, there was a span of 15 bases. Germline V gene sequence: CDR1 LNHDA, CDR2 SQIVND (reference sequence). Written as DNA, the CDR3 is TGTGCCAGTAGTACCGCGGGGTCGGGGGCCGGGGAGCTGTTTTTT. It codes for CASSTAGSGAGELFF.

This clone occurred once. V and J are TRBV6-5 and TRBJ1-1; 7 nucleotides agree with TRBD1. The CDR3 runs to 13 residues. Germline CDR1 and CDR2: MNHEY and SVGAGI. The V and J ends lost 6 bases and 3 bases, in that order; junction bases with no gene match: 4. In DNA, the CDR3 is TGTGCCAGCAGGACAGGGTCGGACACTGAAGCTTTCTTT. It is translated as CASRTGSDTEAFF.

The CDR3 here is CASSRRLTGGEEKLFF. CDR3 in DNA: TGTGCCAGCTCTCGCAGGCTGACAGGGGGTGAAGAAAAACTGTTTTTT. This chain uses TRBV18 with TRBJ1-4; 9 bases align to TRBD1. CDR1 is KGHSH, CDR2 LQKENI, per germline. Trimming cost V 6 bases and J 8 bases; bases outside gene matches: 13. The CDR3 sequence is 16 residues long.

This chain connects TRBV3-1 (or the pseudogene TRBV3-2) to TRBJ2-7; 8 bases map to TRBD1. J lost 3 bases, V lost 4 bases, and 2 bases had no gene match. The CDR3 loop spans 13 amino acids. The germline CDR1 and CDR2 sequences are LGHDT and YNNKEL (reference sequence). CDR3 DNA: TGTGCCAGCAGCCTGACAGGGGTCTACGAGCAGTACTTC. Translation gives CASSLTGVYEQYF.

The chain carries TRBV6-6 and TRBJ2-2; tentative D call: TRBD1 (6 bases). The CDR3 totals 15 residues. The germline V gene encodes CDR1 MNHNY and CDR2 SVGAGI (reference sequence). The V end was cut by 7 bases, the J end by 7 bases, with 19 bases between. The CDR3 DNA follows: TGTGCCAGCATCCCGACCCAGGGGCTCATCGGGGAGCTGTTTTTT. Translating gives CASIPTQGLIGELFF.